These 29 T cell receptor beta chains share one sample of origin, sequenced in a study of T-cell reconstitution after alpha-beta-depleted transplantation in children. Unique molecular identifiers featured in how the TCRbeta library was prepared. One entry per CDR3 protein, called by TCRdb with MiXCR from the PCR reads. The sample consists of about 590,000 distinct CDR3 sequences, 10% to 15% of them appearing once. The sequenced sample was PBMCs, mostly from graft donor cells, obtained 360 days after TCRalphabeta/CD19-depleted stem cell transplant. These receptors were collected from a male patient younger than 18 who had a stem cell transplant for acute myeloid leukemia, so the T cells may come from the graft donor.

This clonotype was observed a few times. The junction differs from germline at one of its ends, possibly a read error. This CDR3 is CRGARGTEAFF. In DNA, the CDR3 is TGTCGAGGGGCTCGAGGGACTGAAGCTTTCTTT. The chain recombines TRBV20-1 with TRBJ1-1; D perhaps matches TRBD1 (5 bases). Germline lookup yields CDR1 DFQATT and CDR2 SNEGSKA (reference sequence). This CDR3 contains 11 residues.

The chain has TRBV7-3 and TRBJ2-1; weak D call: TRBD1 (6 bases). There are 17 residues in the CDR3. Germline V gives CDR1 SGHTA, CDR2 FQGTGA. Trimming took 4 bases from V and 6 from J, leaving 22 bases between them. CDR3 region: CASSSFTGTLLTNEQFF. The CDR3 DNA reads TGTGCCAGCAGCTCGTTCACAGGGACCCTCTTAACCAATGAGCAGTTCTTC.

The sample holds many counts of this clonotype. The chain uses TRBV9 and TRBJ2-1; no firm D call. The CDR3 has 14 residues. Germline CDR1 is SGDLS and CDR2 is YYNGEE. V lost 0 bases and J 7 bases, leaving 11 bases between the germline ends. The CDR3 DNA reads TGTGCCAGCAGCGTAGTCGAAAGGGCGAATGAGCAGTTCTTC. Translated: CASSVVERANEQFF.

The chain employs TRBV3-1 and TRBJ2-1, with D uncertain. The V and J ends lost 0 bases and 4 bases respectively, with 7 bases between them. The CDR3 is made up of 14 amino acids. Germline CDR1 reads LGHDT; CDR2 reads YNNKEL (reference sequence). The CDR3 DNA reads as TGTGCCAGCAGCCAAGATCACGTTTACAATGAGCAGTTCTTC. Protein sequence: CASSQDHVYNEQFF.

This clonotype was observed a handful of times. The V call is TRBV29-1, the J call TRBJ2-3; D is perhaps TRBD1 (6 bases). Per germline, CDR1 SQVTM and CDR2 ANQGSEA. Trimming removed 4 bases from V and 6 bases from J, with 11 bases in between. The CDR3 contains 12 residues. CDR3 nucleotides: TGCAGCGTTGTACAGGGTGGCGATACGCAGTATTTT. Translated: CSVVQGGDTQYF.

This clonotype was counted between two and nine times. The chain links TRBV7-3 to TRBJ1-1, with D maybe TRBD1 (5 bases). The CDR3 is made up of 13 amino acids. Trimming stripped 3 bases from V and 11 bases from J, with 16 bases between. Germline loops: CDR1 SGHTA, CDR2 FQGTGA. CDR3 residues: CASSFTGTGNAFF. The DNA for the CDR3 is TGTGCCAGCAGCTTCACGGGGACTGGCAATGCTTTCTTT.

This sequence joins TRBV10-3 and TRBJ2-3; possibly TRBD1 for D (5 bases). There are 15 residues in the CDR3. The V gene's germline CDR1 is ENHRY and CDR2 SYGVKD. V was clipped by 6 bases and J by 1 base, with 14 bases between them. CDR3 DNA: TGTGCCATCAGGGTCCGACAGTTGGGCACAGATACGCAGTATTTT. Protein: CAIRVRQLGTDTQYF.

The chain is built from TRBV11-2 and TRBJ2-1, with D hard to call. The germline V gene has CDR1 SGHAT and CDR2 FQNNGV. The V gene lost 5 bases and the J gene lost 3 bases, with 14 bases spanning the gap. This CDR3 has 15 residues. Here the CDR3 reads CASSRPPSFYNEQFF. The DNA of the CDR3 is TGTGCCAGCAGCCGCCCGCCCAGCTTCTACAATGAGCAGTTCTTC.

The V gene is TRBV12-3 or TRBV12-4, the J gene TRBJ2-7, with no clear D. The germline V and J ends were trimmed by 4 bases and 3 bases, with 22 bases remaining between them. The CDR3 contains 17 residues. The CDR3, as DNA: TGTGCCAGCAGTTCTGTCCCATCCTCCCTCTCTCTCTACGAGCAGTACTTC. It translates to CASSSVPSSLSLYEQYF.

J is TRBJ2-7 and V is TRBV20-1, with D tentatively TRBD2 (5 bases). The CDR3 runs to 14 residues. The V end was cut by 5 bases, the J end by 3 bases, with 17 bases between. Germline values: CDR1 DFQATT, CDR2 SNEGSKA (reference sequence). CDR3 sequence: CSAQGLAAGYEQYF. CDR3 nucleotides: TGCAGTGCTCAAGGACTGGCGGCAGGCTACGAGCAGTACTTC.

The chain carries TRBV5-1 and TRBJ2-1, with 11 bases fitting TRBD2. This CDR3 is 18 amino acids long. The ends lost 2 bases at V and 8 bases at J; junction bases unmatched: 15. Germline V lookup: CDR1 SGHRS, CDR2 YFSETQ. The CDR3 region has the DNA TGCGCCAGCAGCTTTATTGGACTAGCGGGTGGGAAGTCCTATGAGCAGTTCTTC. Its translation is CASSFIGLAGGKSYEQFF. The variable domain in full, with the rest retrieved from reference TRBV5-1 and TRBJ2-1, is KAGVTQTPRYLIKTRGQQVTLSCSPISGHRSVSWYQQTPGQGLQFLFEYFSETQRNKGNFPGRFSGRQFSNSRSEMNVSTLELGDSALYLCASSFIGLAGGKSYEQFFGPGTRLTVL.

In this sample, this clonotype turned up many times. The chain links TRBV5-5 to TRBJ2-7; TRBD1 matches 9 bases. Trimming removed 5 bases from V and 4 bases from J; junction bases left unmatched: 7. Germline CDR1 reads SGHKS; CDR2 reads YYEKEE (reference sequence). This CDR3 comprises 14 residues. CDR3: CASRIQGQGYEQYF. CDR3 bases: TGTGCCAGCAGAATCCAAGGACAGGGGTACGAGCAGTACTTC. The full variable domain, rest sourced from reference TRBV5-5 and TRBJ2-7, is DAGVTQSPTHLIKTRGQQVTLRCSPISGHKSVSWYQQVLGQGPQFIFQYYEKEERGRGNFPDRFSARQFPNYSSELNVNALLLGDSALYLCASRIQGQGYEQYFGPGTRLTVT.

This clonotype showed up just a few times. CDR3 loop: CASSVVDSGSVLVEQFF. CDR3 DNA: TGTGCCAGCAGCGTAGTGGATAGCGGGAGCGTCCTGGTTGAGCAGTTCTTC. This chain connects TRBV9 to TRBJ2-1; 9 bases are a match to TRBD2. CDR1 is SGDLS, CDR2 YYNGEE, per germline. The J segment lost 9 bases and the V segment lost 0 bases, leaving 13 bases of the junction unmatched. The CDR3 runs to 17 residues. Supplemented by reference TRBV9 and TRBJ2-1, the full variable domain reads DSGVTQTPKHLITATGQRVTLRCSPRSGDLSVYWYQQSLDQGLQFLIQYYNGEERAKGNILERFSAQQFPDLHSELNLSSLELGDSALYFCASSVVDSGSVLVEQFFGPGTRLTVL.

V is TRBV28 and J is TRBJ1-4; D may be TRBD1 (6 bases). Per the germline V gene, CDR1 is MDHEN and CDR2 is SYDVKM. Deletions cut 7 bases from V and 7 bases from J, with 22 bases between. The CDR3 covers 16 residues. This CDR3 is CASNSYRARIGEKLFF. Here the CDR3 DNA reads TGTGCCAGCAACTCGTACAGGGCGAGGATCGGTGAAAAACTGTTTTTT.

Only a few counts were recorded for this clonotype. The chain uses TRBV20-1 and TRBJ2-7, with 8 positions matching TRBD2. Trimming at V came to 3 bases and at J to 3 bases, leaving 4 bases not matched to a gene. Germline-derived CDR1 and CDR2 are DFQATT and SNEGSKA (reference sequence). This CDR3 is 13 amino acids long. The CDR3 reads CSARTSVRYEQYF. CDR3 in DNA: TGCAGTGCTAGGACTAGCGTCCGCTACGAGCAGTACTTC.

This clonotype was observed a few times. This rearrangement joins TRBV20-1 to TRBJ2-2; TRBD2 matches 8 bases. Germline CDR1 reads DFQATT; CDR2 reads SNEGSKA (reference sequence). This CDR3 region has 16 residues. Unmatched junction bases numbered 9, after V lost 0 bases and J lost 6 bases. CDR3 coding DNA: TGCAGTGCTAGAGATACTAGCGGCCCTGACGCCGGGGAGCTGTTTTTT. This codes for CSARDTSGPDAGELFF.

This clonotype was recorded a few times. The rearrangement links TRBV29-1 to TRBJ1-2; TRBD1 matches 7 bases. Unmatched junction bases numbered 9, after V lost 4 bases and J lost 4 bases. CDR1 and CDR2 from the germline V gene are SQVTM and ANQGSEA. The length of the CDR3 is 14 residues. CDR3 DNA sequence: TGCAGCGTTGGCCGAGGACAGGACGCCTATGGCTACACCTTC. Translating gives CSVGRGQDAYGYTF.

This clonotype appeared many times. This sequence joins TRBV4-3 and TRBJ2-3; unclear D gene. The length of the CDR3 is 16 residues. Germline CDR1 reads LGHNA; CDR2 reads YSLEER. The germline V and J ends were trimmed by 0 bases and 5 bases, with 15 bases remaining between them. CDR3 protein: CASSQEGRSQEDTQYF. In DNA form, the CDR3 reads TGCGCCAGCAGCCAAGAGGGCAGGAGTCAGGAAGATACGCAGTATTTT.

The sample holds a few counts of this clonotype. The rearrangement uses TRBV7-9 and TRBJ2-2, with a possible D match to TRBD2 (5 bases). The V gene's germline CDR1 is SEHNR and CDR2 FQNEAQ (reference sequence). The CDR3 is made up of 14 amino acids. Trimming stripped 5 bases from V and 3 bases from J, with 10 bases between. The CDR3 nucleotides are TGTGCCAGCAGCCCTCGAGGGTACACCGGGGAGCTGTTTTTT. The encoded protein is CASSPRGYTGELFF.

The chain recombines TRBV7-9 with TRBJ1-2; 7 bases are a match to TRBD1. Germline V CDR1 and CDR2: SEHNR, FQNEAQ (reference sequence). There are 14 residues in the CDR3. The J segment lost 4 bases and the V segment lost 4 bases, leaving 6 bases of the junction unmatched. The CDR3 DNA sequence: TGTGCCAGCAGCTCGCGGACAGGCTTCTATGGCTACACCTTC. Protein sequence: CASSSRTGFYGYTF. Combining the CDR3 with reference TRBV7-9 and TRBJ1-2 gives the whole variable domain DTGVSQNPRHKITKRGQNVTFRCDPISEHNRLYWYRQTLGQGPEFLTYFQNEAQLEKSRLLSDRFSAERPKGSFSTLEIQRTEQGDSAMYLCASSSRTGFYGYTFGSGTRLTVV.

V usage is TRBV7-9 and J usage is TRBJ2-7; D is undetermined. V gave up 3 bases and J gave up 3 bases, with 9 bases separating them. Germline V lookup: CDR1 SEHNR, CDR2 FQNEAQ (reference sequence). This CDR3 spans 13 amino acids. Here the CDR3 reads CASSLEWDYEQYF. The DNA for the CDR3 is TGTGCCAGCAGCTTGGAATGGGACTACGAGCAGTACTTC.

This clonotype was detected only a few times. The chain couples TRBV20-1 to TRBJ2-7, with no clear D. Germline V CDR1 and CDR2: DFQATT, SNEGSKA (reference sequence). The V end lost 4 bases, the J end lost 2 bases, and 9 bases lay between the germline ends. CDR3 length equals 12 residues. The CDR3 loop is CSANVVPYEQYF. CDR3 nucleotides: TGCAGTGCTAACGTCGTTCCCTACGAGCAGTACTTC.

There are a few counts of this clonotype. This sequence joins TRBV5-1 and TRBJ1-4; the D is unclear. This CDR3 region has 15 residues. V dropped 3 bases and J dropped 0 bases, with 9 bases sitting between them. CDR1 is SGHRS and CDR2 is YFSETQ in the germline V gene. The CDR3 loop reads CASSSEGTTNEKLFF. DNA for the CDR3: TGCGCCAGCAGCTCCGAGGGTACAACTAATGAAAAACTGTTTTTT.

This clonotype was found a few times. CDR3 bases: TGTGCCAGCAGCTTAGCCGGGAGGGCCTCCTACAATGAGCAGTTCTTC. Protein product: CASSLAGRASYNEQFF. This sequence joins TRBV7-2 and TRBJ2-1; 8 positions match TRBD2. This CDR3 region has 16 residues. Germline CDR1 reads SGHTA; CDR2 reads FQGNSA. J gave up 0 bases and V 0 bases, and 1 base lay outside the gene matches.

This clonotype was observed many times. The rearrangement links TRBV12-3 or TRBV12-4 to TRBJ2-1, with D unresolved. This CDR3 comprises 10 residues. Trimming removed 5 bases at V and 10 bases at J, with 6 bases between. CDR3 nucleotide sequence: TGTGCCAGCAGTCTAGGCGAGCAGTTCTTC. This codes for CASSLGEQFF.

This rearrangement joins TRBV9 to TRBJ2-3, with 7 bases lining up with TRBD2. Germline loops: CDR1 SGDLS, CDR2 YYNGEE. The CDR3 runs 19 residues. V was pared by 1 base and J by 3 bases, with 17 bases of the junction left unmatched. The CDR3 protein is CASSVNSLGRAPLTDTQYF. Here the CDR3 DNA reads TGTGCCAGCAGCGTAAATTCGCTGGGGAGGGCACCCTTGACAGATACGCAGTATTTT.

In its sample, this clonotype was seen a few times. V gene TRBV5-5 combines with J gene TRBJ2-1; D ambiguous. Looked up from germline, CDR1 is SGHKS and CDR2 is YYEKEE (reference sequence). V was pared by 1 base and J by 2 bases, with 13 bases between. CDR3 length equals 16 residues. CDR3 residues: CASSLFASAPYNEQFF. Written as DNA, the CDR3 is TGTGCCAGCAGCTTGTTTGCGTCCGCCCCCTACAATGAGCAGTTCTTC.

The chain uses TRBV6-2 or TRBV6-3 and TRBJ2-7, with D unclear. The ends were cut back, 0 bases at V and 2 bases at J, with 8 bases in the middle. The CDR3 runs to 14 residues. Germline V lookup: CDR1 MNHEY, CDR2 SVGEGT. CDR3 sequence: CASSYSQITYEQYF. CDR3 DNA: TGTGCCAGCAGTTACTCTCAGATTACCTACGAGCAGTACTTC.

This clonotype was seen ten or more times. The chain is built from TRBV7-8 and TRBJ2-1, with a weak D call TRBD2 (6 bases). Germline V gene lookup returns CDR1 SGHVS and CDR2 FQNEAQ. The CDR3 is 13 amino acids. The V end lost 6 bases, the J end lost 7 bases, and 13 bases lay between the germline ends. The CDR3 DNA sequence: TGTGCCAGCAGGCGGGGAGCTGCAAATGAGCAGTTCTTC. Translated: CASRRGAANEQFF.